The next 26 T cell receptor beta chains were all read from a single sample in a study of T cells expressing NK-cell markers. From its re-call of the 5' RACE reads, TCRdb lists each CDR3 protein once, without DNA. Its table lists more than 90,000 distinct CDR3 sequences. Specimen: blood T cells: a sorted CD56 or NKG2C T cell subset, CD4+ or CD8+ T cells, or bulk PBMC T cells (not recorded which). The source of these receptors is a woman aged 18-70 years in good health.

V gene TRBV27 combines with J gene TRBJ1-2; TCRdb calls TRBD1, which cannot be checked without DNA. CDR3 size: 15 residues. CDR1 is MNHEY, CDR2 SMNVEV, per germline (reference sequence). CDR3 protein: CASSLFGTDLYGYTF.

J is TRBJ2-3 and V is TRBV5-1. The CDR3 contains 16 residues. CDR1 and CDR2 from the germline V gene are SGHRS and YFSETQ. CDR3 sequence: CASSLAAVPTTDTQYF.

The chain combines TRBV4-1 with TRBJ2-2; TCRdb returns TRBD2, unconfirmable since there is no DNA. The germline V gene has CDR1 MGHRA and CDR2 YSYEKL. The CDR3 is 16 amino acids. The CDR3 is CASTLGGGPLGGELFF.

The chain combines TRBV5-1 with TRBJ1-1. Germline assignment: CDR1 SGHRS and CDR2 YFSETQ. The CDR3 has 14 amino acids. CDR3 region: CASSSMSGNTEAFF.

The chain combines TRBV5-1 with TRBJ2-7. Germline CDR1 and CDR2: SGHRS and YFSETQ. This CDR3 is built from 11 residues. Here the CDR3 reads CASSLGGEQYF.

The chain employs TRBV20-1 and TRBJ1-2; TCRdb's assignment of TRBD1 cannot be checked, as there is no DNA. CDR3 length: 16 residues. The germline CDR1 and CDR2 sequences are DFQATT and SNEGSKA (reference sequence). The chain's CDR3 is CSARDEGVRPGYGYTF.

The chain combines TRBV12-3 or TRBV12-4 with TRBJ2-4; with no DNA, the TCRdb D assignment of TRBD2 cannot be verified. This CDR3 is built from 14 residues. This chain's CDR3 is CASRLPRQGDIQYF.

The V and J genes are TRBV19 and TRBJ2-7; the TRBD1 assignment by TCRdb is unverifiable without DNA. The CDR3 loop spans 14 amino acids. In germline, CDR1 is LNHDA, CDR2 SQIVND (reference sequence). Here the CDR3 reads CASSIGTGDYEQYF. Using reference TRBV19 and TRBJ2-7 for the parts outside the CDR3, the full variable domain is DGGITQSPKYLFRKEGQNVTLSCEQNLNHDAMYWYRQDPGQGLRLIYYSQIVNDFQKGDIAEGYSVSREKKESFPLTVTSAQKNPTAFYLCASSIGTGDYEQYFGPGTRLTVT.

V gene TRBV20-1 combines with J gene TRBJ2-7; no DNA is available, so the TRBD2 call from TCRdb remains unchecked. CDR3 length equals 13 residues. Germline V lookup: CDR1 DFQATT, CDR2 SNEGSKA (reference sequence). CDR3 in amino acids: CSALDWSSYEQYF.

The chain is built from TRBV5-1 and TRBJ2-1; TCRdb names TRBD2, which stays unverified in the absence of DNA. This CDR3 spans 16 amino acids. In germline, CDR1 is SGHRS, CDR2 YFSETQ. This CDR3 is CASSLEAGGPYNEQFF.

V and J are TRBV28 and TRBJ2-4; with no DNA, the TCRdb D assignment of TRBD1 cannot be verified. This CDR3 comprises 12 residues. Germline CDR1 is MDHEN and CDR2 is SYDVKM. CDR3: CASSFGGNIQYF.

The chain joins TRBV12-3 or TRBV12-4 to TRBJ2-3. This CDR3 has 14 amino acids. This CDR3 is CASSSGLSEDTQYF.

The rearrangement links TRBV29-1 to TRBJ1-2; the D call of TRBD1 rests on TCRdb alone, since no DNA is present to check it. The CDR3 spans 14 residues. The germline gives CDR1 SQVTM, CDR2 ANQGSEA. CDR3 amino acids: CSVEKDRSNYGYTF.

The genes are TRBV28 and TRBJ2-2. From germline, CDR1 is MDHEN and CDR2 SYDVKM. The CDR3 has 14 amino acids. The CDR3 sequence: CASTLGGNTGEPFF.

The chain links TRBV25-1 to TRBJ2-1. CDR1 MGHDK and CDR2 SYGVNS come from the germline V gene. The CDR3 consists of 13 residues. CDR3: CASSDYRKNEQFF. Drawing the rest from reference TRBV25-1 and TRBJ2-1, the complete variable domain is EADIYQTPRYLVIGTGKKITLECSQTMGHDKMYWYQQDPGMELHLIHYSYGVNSTEKGDLSSESTVSRIRTEHFPLTLESARPSHTSQYLCASSDYRKNEQFFGPGTRLTVL.

J is TRBJ2-1 and V is TRBV6-5; the D call from TCRdb, TRBD1, cannot be confirmed without DNA. From germline, CDR1 is MNHEY and CDR2 SVGAGI. CDR3 length equals 16 residues. The CDR3 is CASSSTGQQTYNEQFF.

The chain recombines TRBV6-1 with TRBJ2-2; checking the TCRdb D call of TRBD2 is not possible without DNA. CDR1 is MNHNS, CDR2 SASEGT, per germline. CDR3 length equals 13 residues. CDR3 residues: CATSGSGTGELFF.

The chain employs TRBV29-1 and TRBJ1-2; the D gene TCRdb calls, TRBD1, cannot be checked with no DNA. The CDR3 is made up of 13 amino acids. The germline gives CDR1 SQVTM, CDR2 ANQGSEA. The CDR3 protein is CSVVRQGGNGYTF. Using reference TRBV29-1 and TRBJ1-2 for the parts outside the CDR3, the full variable domain is SAVISQKPSRDICQRGTSLTIQCQVDSQVTMMFWYRQQPGQSLTLIATANQGSEATYESGFVIDKFPISRPNLTFSTLTVSNMSPEDSSIYLCSVVRQGGNGYTFGSGTRLTVV.

The rearrangement uses TRBV3-1 and TRBJ2-1; TCRdb selects TRBD2, and the lack of DNA leaves this call unchecked. Germline V CDR1 and CDR2: LGHDT, YNNKEL (reference sequence). This CDR3 is 18 amino acids long. CDR3 sequence reads: CASSQVASGRGNGDEQFF.

The V and J genes are TRBV24-1 and TRBJ1-2. The V gene's germline CDR1 is KGHDR and CDR2 SFDVKD. The CDR3 consists of 16 residues. The CDR3: CATSDSGLTANYGYTF.

The rearrangement joins TRBV3-1 to TRBJ2-1. Germline CDR1 and CDR2: LGHDT and YNNKEL (reference sequence). The CDR3 runs to 16 residues. This CDR3 reads CASSQVLMSSYNEQFF.

CDR3 loop: CASSPTGTGRGNYGYTF. The chain links TRBV12-3 or TRBV12-4 to TRBJ1-2; TCRdb's D gene call, TRBD1, goes unchecked for lack of DNA. The CDR3 extends over 17 amino acids.

The rearrangement links TRBV24-1 to TRBJ1-2. The CDR3 loop spans 18 amino acids. The germline gives CDR1 KGHDR, CDR2 SFDVKD. The CDR3 is CATSDYGDRGPPTYGYTF.

V is TRBV7-7 and J is TRBJ2-2; TCRdb proposes TRBD1, but this gene call is untestable without DNA. Germline CDR1 reads SSHAT; CDR2 reads FNYEAQ (reference sequence). The CDR3 is made up of 13 amino acids. The CDR3 sequence is CASSHGGTGELFF.

The rearrangement joins TRBV7-2 to TRBJ2-7; as DNA is missing, the TRBD2 call by TCRdb cannot be tested. This CDR3 region has 17 residues. Germline lookup yields CDR1 SGHTA and CDR2 FQGNSA. This CDR3 reads CASSQHWGPQLYYEQYF.

This chain links TRBV9 with TRBJ2-7. The CDR3 length is 13 residues. Germline V gene data show CDR1 as SGDLS and CDR2 as YYNGEE. The CDR3 region is CASSLTSGGEQYF. Complete variable domain (other parts from reference TRBV9 and TRBJ2-7): DSGVTQTPKHLITATGQRVTLRCSPRSGDLSVYWYQQSLDQGLQFLIQYYNGEERAKGNILERFSAQQFPDLHSELNLSSLELGDSALYFCASSLTSGGEQYFGPGTRLTVT.